These 8 T cell receptor beta chains were sequenced from one sample in a study of T cell repertoires in cytomegalovirus infection (dated by TCRdb to the late 2010s). Sequencing used an Illumina HiSeq 1500. The raw public data were reprocessed by TCRdb itself: fastp quality trimming at Q25, MiXCR clonotype calling, in-frame beta chains only. Identical CDR3 proteins give one entry, which carries the most common genes and DNA. Present in this sample are more than 350,000 distinct CDR3 sequences, 31% of which were seen just once. The leading ten clones occupy roughly an eighth of the sample. The material sequenced was PBMCs. These receptors originate from a human donor in good health (CMV status not recorded). Some clones in this sample may be carry-over from other donors' samples.

The rearrangement joins TRBV7-3 to TRBJ2-7; tentative D call: TRBD1 (6 bases). CDR3 length: 12 amino acids. The V end was cut by 9 bases, the J end by 2 bases, with 11 bases between. The germline V gene encodes CDR1 SGHTA and CDR2 FQGTGA. This chain's CDR3 is CASGTPAYEQYF. CDR3 nucleotide sequence: TGTGCCAGTGGGACACCCGCCTACGAGCAGTACTTC.

The chain carries TRBV7-9 and TRBJ2-5; tentatively, D is TRBD1 or TRBD2 (5 bases each). The CDR3 is 15 amino acids. The germline V and J ends were trimmed by 5 bases and 3 bases, with 16 bases remaining between them. CDR1 is SEHNR, CDR2 FQNEAQ, per germline (reference sequence). CDR3 sequence reads: CASSPVGLGEETQYF. The CDR3 DNA sequence: TGTGCCAGCAGCCCAGTGGGTCTGGGGGAAGAGACCCAGTACTTC. The variable domain in full, with the rest retrieved from reference TRBV7-9 and TRBJ2-5, is DTGVSQNPRHKITKRGQNVTFRCDPISEHNRLYWYRQTLGQGPEFLTYFQNEAQLEKSRLLSDRFSAERPKGSFSTLEIQRTEQGDSAMYLCASSPVGLGEETQYFGPGTRLLVL.

This sequence joins TRBV11-2 and TRBJ2-3; possible D gene TRBD2, 6 bases. Germline values: CDR1 SGHAT, CDR2 FQNNGV. Trimming pared 3 bases from V and 9 bases from J, leaving 7 bases between. The CDR3 has 11 residues. The CDR3 region is CASSFGGTQYF. The CDR3 DNA reads as TGTGCCAGCAGCTTTGGGGGGACGCAGTATTTT.

This clonotype was found a few times. This rearrangement joins TRBV7-6 to TRBJ2-5; 7 positions match TRBD2. With V trimmed by 4 bases and J by 4 bases, 12 bases remained unmatched. This CDR3 contains 16 residues. Germline CDR1 SGHVS, CDR2 FNYEAQ. The CDR3 DNA follows: TGTGCCAGCAGCTCAACCGGGACTACACCGGGAGAGACCCAGTACTTC. Translation: CASSSTGTTPGETQYF.

A few counts support this clonotype. The chain joins TRBV20-1 to TRBJ1-5; D gene ambiguous. CDR1 is DFQATT and CDR2 is SNEGSKA in the germline V gene (reference sequence). V lost 0 bases and J 5 bases, leaving 11 bases between the germline ends. This CDR3 is built from 14 residues. CDR3 sequence (DNA): TGCAGTGCTAGAGAAGGCTGGCAAGATCAGCCCCAGCATTTT. It translates to CSAREGWQDQPQHF.

This clonotype was detected only a few times. This chain connects TRBV7-8 to TRBJ2-3; 8 bases agree with TRBD1. Per germline, CDR1 SGHVS and CDR2 FQNEAQ. The CDR3 consists of 16 residues. V lost 5 bases and J lost 1; bases outside the gene matches: 8. DNA for the CDR3: TGTGCCAGCAGCAGAAAACCGACAGGGGGCACAGATACGCAGTATTTT. Its protein is CASSRKPTGGTDTQYF.

V and J are TRBV7-2 and TRBJ2-7; D tentatively fits TRBD1 or TRBD2 (6 bases each). The germline gives CDR1 SGHTA, CDR2 FQGNSA. The CDR3 has 14 amino acids. The V and J ends lost 3 bases and 6 bases respectively, with 15 bases between them. The CDR3, as DNA: TGTGCCAGCAGCTTCACGGGGGCGGCGACCGAGCAGTACTTC. Protein sequence: CASSFTGAATEQYF.

This clonotype has just a few counts. This chain joins TRBV4-2 and TRBJ2-7; D may correspond to TRBD1 or TRBD2 (5 bases each). This CDR3 is 15 amino acids long. CDR1 is LGHNA, CDR2 YNFKEQ, per germline. Deletions cut 3 bases from V and 6 bases from J, with 18 bases between. This CDR3 is CASSQRALGDLEQYF. The CDR3 DNA reads as TGTGCCAGCAGCCAGAGGGCACTGGGGGACCTCGAGCAGTACTTC.